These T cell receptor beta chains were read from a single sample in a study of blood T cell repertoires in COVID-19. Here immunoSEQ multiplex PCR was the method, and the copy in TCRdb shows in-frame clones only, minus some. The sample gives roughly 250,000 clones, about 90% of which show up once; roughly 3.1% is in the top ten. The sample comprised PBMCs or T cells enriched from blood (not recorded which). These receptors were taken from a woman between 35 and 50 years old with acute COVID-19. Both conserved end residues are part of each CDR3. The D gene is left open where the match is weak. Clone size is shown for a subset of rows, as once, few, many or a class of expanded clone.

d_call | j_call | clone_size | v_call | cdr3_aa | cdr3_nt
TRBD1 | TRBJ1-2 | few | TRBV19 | CASSKGQGMRGYTF | TGTGCCAGTAGTAAAGGACAGGGAATGAGAGGCTACACCTTC
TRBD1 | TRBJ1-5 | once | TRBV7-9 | CASSPGQGIDQPQHF | TGTGCCAGCAGCCCGGGACAGGGGATCGATCAGCCCCAGCATTTT
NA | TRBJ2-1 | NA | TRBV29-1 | CSVEGASLNEQFF | TGCAGCGTGGAGGGGGCGTCCCTTAATGAGCAGTTCTTC
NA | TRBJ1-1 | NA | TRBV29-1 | CSVHLGGDTEAFF | TGCAGCGTGCACCTCGGGGGGGACACTGAAGCTTTCTTT
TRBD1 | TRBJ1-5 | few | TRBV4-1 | CASSQGQGVDSQPQHF | TGCGCCAGCAGCCAAGGACAGGGGGTTGATAGTCAGCCCCAGCATTTT
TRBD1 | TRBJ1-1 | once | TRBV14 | CASSQPGAGGKAFF | TGTGCCAGCAGCCAACCGGGGGCAGGGGGCAAAGCTTTCTTT
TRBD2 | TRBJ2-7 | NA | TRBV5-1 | CASSLGTSGSSYEQYF | TGCGCCAGCAGCTTGGGGACTAGCGGGAGTTCCTACGAGCAGTACTTC
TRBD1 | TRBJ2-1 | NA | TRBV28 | CASKAGQGNEQFF | TGTGCCAGCAAAGCGGGACAGGGTAATGAGCAGTTCTTC
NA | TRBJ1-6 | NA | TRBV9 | CASSSETGSSPLHF | TGTGCCAGCAGCTCAGAAACAGGGAGTTCACCCCTCCACTTT
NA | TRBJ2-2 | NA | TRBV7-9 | CASSLGGPTGTGELFF | TGTGCCAGCAGCTTAGGCGGGCCCACGGGTACCGGGGAGCTGTTTTTT
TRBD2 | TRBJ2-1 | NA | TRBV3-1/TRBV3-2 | CASSQAGLDNEQFF | TGTGCCAGCAGCCAAGCGGGACTAGACAATGAGCAGTTCTTC
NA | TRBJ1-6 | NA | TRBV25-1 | CASAEGGHNSPLHF | TGTGCCAGCGCCGAGGGGGGGCATAATTCACCCCTCCACTTT
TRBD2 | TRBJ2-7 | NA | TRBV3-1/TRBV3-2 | CASSPPPGLAGGPNEQYF | TGTGCCAGCAGCCCCCCTCCAGGACTAGCGGGAGGGCCCAACGAGCAGTACTTC
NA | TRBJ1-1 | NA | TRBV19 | CASSPGVRNTEAFF | TGTGCCAGTAGTCCGGGAGTAAGGAACACTGAAGCTTTCTTT
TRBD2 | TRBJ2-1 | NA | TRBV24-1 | CATKSSGSDEQFF | TGTGCCACCAAGTCTAGCGGGAGTGATGAGCAGTTCTTC
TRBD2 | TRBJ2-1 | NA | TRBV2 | CASSQTSGRLNEQFF | TGTGCCAGCAGCCAAACTAGCGGGAGGTTAAATGAGCAGTTCTTC
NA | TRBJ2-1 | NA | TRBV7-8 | CASSLVTGSGNEQFF | TGTGCCAGCAGCTTAGTTACCGGGAGCGGCAATGAGCAGTTCTTC
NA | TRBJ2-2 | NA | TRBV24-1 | CATSDLQRVGGTNTGELFF | TGTGCCACCAGTGATTTGCAAAGAGTGGGGGGAACGAACACCGGGGAGCTGTTTTTT
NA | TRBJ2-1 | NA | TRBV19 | CATGKEAPSYNEQFF | TGTGCCACCGGGAAGGAGGCGCCCTCCTACAATGAGCAGTTCTTC
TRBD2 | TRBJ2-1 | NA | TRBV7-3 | CASSHGTRSVYNEQFF | TGTGCCAGCAGCCACGGGACTAGATCAGTTTACAATGAGCAGTTCTTC
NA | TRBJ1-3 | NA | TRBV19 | CASSNWGADGGNTIYF | TGTGCCAGTAGTAACTGGGGCGCGGATGGGGGAAACACCATATATTTT
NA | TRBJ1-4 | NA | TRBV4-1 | CASSRLSDEKLFF | TGCGCCAGCAGCCGCCTAAGTGATGAAAAACTGTTTTTT
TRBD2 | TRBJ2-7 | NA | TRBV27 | CASKGLAGVANDEQYF | TGTGCCAGCAAGGGACTAGCGGGAGTCGCGAACGACGAGCAGTACTTC
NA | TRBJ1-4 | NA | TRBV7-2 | CASSLVVGGEEKLFF | TGTGCCAGCAGTTTAGTGGTGGGGGGAGAAGAAAAACTGTTTTTT
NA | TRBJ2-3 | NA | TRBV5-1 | CASSLDKAGSDTQYF | TGCGCCAGCAGCTTGGACAAAGCGGGTTCAGATACGCAGTATTTT
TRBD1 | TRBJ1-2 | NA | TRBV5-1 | CASSRTGESYGYTF | TGCGCCAGCAGCCGTACAGGGGAATCCTATGGCTACACCTTC
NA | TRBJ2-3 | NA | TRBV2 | CASSEAPDRHTDTQYF | TGTGCCAGCAGTGAAGCCCCAGACAGGCACACAGATACGCAGTATTTT
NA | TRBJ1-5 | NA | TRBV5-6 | CASSSGTHRPGSNQPQHF | TGTGCCAGCAGCTCCGGGACACACCGTCCTGGGAGCAATCAGCCCCAGCATTTT
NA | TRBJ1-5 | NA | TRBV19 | CASSISGGKQPQHF | TGTGCCAGTAGTATTTCGGGGGGGAAACAGCCCCAGCATTTT